These 4 T cell receptor beta chains were sequenced from one sample in a study of CD8+ T cells in alopecia areata. Stated treatment: oral pan-JAK inhibitor, 5-10 mg twice daily. RNA, once extracted, was reverse transcribed into cDNA for use as the sequencing template. Some clones are missing from TCRdb's copy, which holds only in-frame ones; the method was immunoSEQ multiplex PCR. The sample yields roughly 200,000 clones, roughly two fifths seen once. This specimen was CD4+ T cells sorted from blood, taken at week 34, from a patient treated with tofacitinib. These receptors all stem from a human donor with alopecia areata.

The CDR3 here is CASSSRVTDTQYF. The CDR3 DNA is TGTGCCAGCAGTTCCCGGGTCACAGATACGCAGTATTTT. The gene calls are TRBV6-5 and TRBJ2-3; D is unclear. The germline V gene encodes CDR1 MNHEY and CDR2 SVGAGI. The CDR3 sequence is 13 residues long. Trimming took off 4 bases at V and 2 bases at J, with 7 bases between the two ends.

V usage is TRBV30 and J usage is TRBJ2-4, with D possibly matching TRBD1 (6 bases). Trimming shortened V by 0 bases and J by 3 bases, and 12 bases separated the two germline ends. Germline CDR1 reads GTSNPN; CDR2 reads SVGIG (reference sequence). The CDR3 extends over 15 amino acids. CDR3 sequence reads: CAWSVVGGVKNIQYF. Written as DNA, the CDR3 is TGTGCCTGGAGTGTTGTAGGGGGTGTCAAAAACATTCAGTACTTC.

A few counts support this clone. This chain joins TRBV10-3 and TRBJ2-7, with D unresolved. CDR1 is ENHRY, CDR2 SYGVKD, per germline. V lost 2 bases and J lost 4, with 15 bases in between. This CDR3 region has 15 residues. CDR3 sequence (DNA): TGTGCCATCAGTGAGCATAGGGAAGGCCCGTACGAGCAGTACTTC. Protein product: CAISEHREGPYEQYF.

The chain combines TRBV11-2 with TRBJ2-5; D unresolved. The CDR3 totals 12 residues. Germline CDR1 is SGHAT and CDR2 is FQNNGV. V gave up 5 bases and J gave up 1 base, with 5 bases separating them. CDR3 residues: CASSQTQETQYF. DNA for the CDR3: TGTGCCAGCAGCCAAACCCAAGAGACCCAGTACTTC. Based on the CDR3 plus reference TRBV11-2 and TRBJ2-5, the full variable domain is EAGVAQSPRYKIIEKRQSVAFWCNPISGHATLYWYQQILGQGPKLLIQFQNNGVVDDSQLPKDRFSAERLKGVDSTLKIQPAKLEDSAVYLCASSQTQETQYFGPGTRLLVL.